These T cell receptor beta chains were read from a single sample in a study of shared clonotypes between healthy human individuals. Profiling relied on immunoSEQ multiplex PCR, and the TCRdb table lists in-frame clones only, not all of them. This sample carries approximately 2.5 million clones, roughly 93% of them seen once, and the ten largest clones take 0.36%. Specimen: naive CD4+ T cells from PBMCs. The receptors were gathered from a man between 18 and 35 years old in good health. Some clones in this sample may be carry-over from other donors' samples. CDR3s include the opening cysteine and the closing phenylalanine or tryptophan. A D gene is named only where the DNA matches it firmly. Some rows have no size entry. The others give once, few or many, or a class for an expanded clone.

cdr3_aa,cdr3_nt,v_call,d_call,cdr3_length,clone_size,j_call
CASSYRGNQPQHF,TGTGCCAGCAGTTACAGGGGGAATCAGCCCCAGCATTTT,TRBV6-6,.,13,few,TRBJ1-5
CASSYSTRGSYEQYF,TGTGCCAGCAGTTACTCGACTCGGGGGAGCTACGAGCAGTACTTC,TRBV6-5,.,15,.,TRBJ2-7
CASNRQGGVGTEAFF,TGTGCCAGCAACCGACAGGGGGGTGTGGGAACTGAAGCTTTCTTT,TRBV28,TRBD1,15,.,TRBJ1-1
CASSVVPGPNIQYF,TGTGCCAGCAGCGTAGTCCCGGGGCCCAACATTCAGTACTTC,TRBV9,.,14,.,TRBJ2-4
CASSSTGSQNTIYF,TGTGCCAGCAGCAGCACAGGGTCTCAAAACACCATATATTTT,TRBV5-6,.,14,.,TRBJ1-3
CASSSTSGRSYNEQFF,TGTGCCAGCAGCAGTACTAGCGGGAGGTCTTACAATGAGCAGTTCTTC,TRBV7-9,TRBD2,16,.,TRBJ2-1
CASSPLSGSRETQYF,TGTGCCAGCTCACCCCTTAGCGGGAGTAGGGAGACCCAGTACTTC,TRBV18,TRBD2,15,.,TRBJ2-5
CASSLGWPQAAQQFF,TGTGCCAGCAGCTTAGGTTGGCCCCAGGCAGCTCAGCAGTTCTTC,TRBV7-2,.,15,.,TRBJ2-1
CASSFSRDPPNEQFF,TGTGCCAGCAGCTTTAGCAGGGATCCCCCCAATGAGCAGTTCTTC,TRBV7-3,.,15,.,TRBJ2-1
CASSLLGQPQETQYF,TGTGCCAGCAGCTTATTGGGACAGCCGCAAGAGACCCAGTACTTC,TRBV7-9,TRBD1,15,.,TRBJ2-5
CASSRGAEEKLFF,TGCGCCAGCAGTCGAGGGGCCGAAGAAAAACTGTTTTTT,TRBV10-2,.,13,.,TRBJ1-4
CASSQGHYEQYF,TGCGCCAGCAGCCAAGGACACTACGAGCAGTACTTC,TRBV4-3,.,12,.,TRBJ2-7
CASSLELGDDTQYF,TGCGCCAGCAGCTTGGAATTAGGGGACGATACGCAGTATTTT,TRBV5-1,.,14,.,TRBJ2-3
CASNEGQGGYEQYF,TGCGCCAGCAATGAAGGACAGGGAGGGTACGAGCAGTACTTC,TRBV5-1,.,14,.,TRBJ2-7
CASYRGTYEQYF,TGTGCCAGTTACAGGGGAACCTACGAGCAGTACTTC,TRBV6-1,TRBD1,12,.,TRBJ2-7
CASSPRVPVGYGYTF,TGTGCCAGCAGCCCTAGGGTCCCAGTGGGCTATGGCTACACCTTC,TRBV7-8,.,15,.,TRBJ1-2
CASSPSLAGSYEQYF,TGTGCCAGCAGCCCGTCTCTAGCGGGAAGCTACGAGCAGTACTTC,TRBV14,TRBD2,15,.,TRBJ2-7
CASSLSSSYEQYF,TGCGCCAGCAGCTTGTCCAGCTCCTACGAGCAGTACTTC,TRBV5-1,.,13,.,TRBJ2-7
CASMSPHQPQHF,TGTGCCAGCATGTCCCCCCATCAGCCCCAGCATTTT,TRBV2,.,12,.,TRBJ1-5
CASSVGIQTNEKLFF,TGTGCCAGCAGTGTCGGGATACAAACTAATGAAAAACTGTTTTTT,TRBV2,.,15,.,TRBJ1-4
CASSIGDFSYEQYF,TGTGCCAGTAGTATTGGGGACTTCTCCTACGAGCAGTACTTC,TRBV19,.,14,.,TRBJ2-7
CASLAQGSNQPQHF,TGTGCCAGCTTAGCGCAGGGAAGCAATCAGCCCCAGCATTTT,TRBV6-6,.,14,few,TRBJ1-5
CASSAAGTSGSNEQFF,TGTGCCAGCAGCGCCGCCGGGACTAGCGGGAGTAATGAGCAGTTCTTC,TRBV9,TRBD2,16,.,TRBJ2-1
CASSSPGRNYGYTF,TGTGCCAGCAGTTCACCGGGACGGAACTATGGCTACACCTTC,TRBV28,.,14,.,TRBJ1-2
CASSLVGLAGNEQFF,TGCGCCAGCAGCTTGGTGGGACTAGCGGGAAATGAGCAGTTCTTC,TRBV5-1,TRBD2,15,.,TRBJ2-1
CASSLASGQNTEAFF,TGTGCCAGCAGTCTAGCTTCGGGACAGAACACTGAAGCTTTCTTT,TRBV28,.,15,.,TRBJ1-1
CASSPHLSGANVLTF,TGTGCCAGCAGCCCACACCTTTCTGGGGCCAACGTCCTGACTTTC,TRBV28,.,15,.,TRBJ2-6
CASRKDRGTEAFF,TGTGCCAGCCGGAAAGACAGGGGCACTGAAGCTTTCTTT,TRBV28,TRBD1,13,.,TRBJ1-1
CASSPPIGGESGGEQYF,TGTGCCAGCTCACCACCGATAGGGGGAGAGTCCGGCGGGGAGCAGTACTTC,TRBV18,.,17,.,TRBJ2-7
CASSYLRPFDEQFF,TGTGCCAGCAGCTACCTACGGCCGTTCGATGAGCAGTTCTTC,TRBV7-9,.,14,.,TRBJ2-1
CASSSGSSTDTQYF,TGTGCCAGCAGCTCCGGTTCTAGCACAGATACGCAGTATTTT,TRBV13,.,14,.,TRBJ2-3
CASGTGSIETQYF,TGTGCCAGCGGTACAGGGAGCATAGAGACCCAGTACTTC,TRBV25-1,.,13,few,TRBJ2-5
CASGDSREGGEQYF,TGTGCCAGCGGTGACTCTAGGGAGGGAGGGGAGCAGTACTTC,TRBV28,TRBD2,14,.,TRBJ2-7
CASTKRAGETQYF,TGTGCCAGCACTAAACGGGCGGGAGAGACCCAGTACTTC,TRBV27,.,13,once,TRBJ2-5